The entry below describes one TCR beta chain. Per germline, CDR1 SNHLY and CDR2 FYNNEI. The CDR3 is 13 amino acids. These data originate in a study of T cell responses to AZD1222 COVID-19 vaccine. Data came from immunoSEQ multiplex PCR; TCRdb stores just in-frame clones and leaves some out. This repertoire shows 99,000 or so clones, roughly 85% found once; its top ten account for around 2.7%. The chain employs TRBV2 and TRBJ1-1, with 8 positions matching TRBD1. Sequenced material: peripheral blood, taken on day 0 of AZD1222 vaccination. The source of this sequence is an adult in good health. CDR3 region: CLTRGQGDTEAFF. The DNA of the CDR3 is TGTCTCACCAGAGGACAGGGCGACACTGAAGCTTTCTTT.